This T cell receptor (beta chain) was recovered during a study of naive and memory T cell subsets. The beta constant-region primer was an equimolar mix of two oligonucleotides covering TRBC1 and TRBC2. The ligated cDNA underwent four PCR rounds using SP2 and nested alpha and beta constant-region primers. MiXCR, run by TCRdb on the UMI-ligation and nested PCR reads, gives a single entry per CDR3 protein. The table lists approximately 80,000 distinct CDR3 sequences, 9% to 9.5% of them singletons. The CDR3 is 15 amino acids. Sample: naive CD8+ T cells from blood. This clonotype originated in a human donor in good health. The rearrangement links TRBV3-2 to TRBJ2-7; whether TRBD2, the table's D call, matches the DNA was not checked. TRBV3-2 is recorded as a pseudogene. CDR3 in amino acids: CASSRAGTSDYEQYF. The CDR3 DNA reads as TGTGCCAGCAGCCGAGCCGGGACTTCGGATTACGAGCAGTACTTC.